The 3 T cell receptor beta chains reported below all come from one sample, sequenced in a study of cytomegalovirus exposure and HLA in healthy donors. Amplification used 60 Vbeta primers and 13 Jbeta primers. Some clones are missing from TCRdb's copy, which holds only in-frame ones; the method was immunoSEQ multiplex PCR. The sample records hundreds of thousands of clones, around 78% being singletons. Sequencing was done on a sample of PBMCs. Receptors originate from a boy between 10 and 17 years old in good health and CMV-seronegative.

The rearrangement joins TRBV9 to TRBJ1-1; unclear D gene. This CDR3 is built from 15 residues. CDR1 SGDLS and CDR2 YYNGEE come from the germline V gene. Between the trimmed V and J ends, which lost 0 bases and 0 bases, there was a span of 9 bases. CDR3 region: CASSVDMYMNTEAFF. Written as DNA, the CDR3 is TGTGCCAGCAGCGTAGATATGTACATGAACACTGAAGCTTTCTTT.

The CDR3 loop reads CASSRGDRVDYGYTF. CDR3 coding DNA: TGTGCCAGCTCCCGTGGGGACAGGGTGGACTATGGCTACACCTTC. The J gene is TRBJ1-2, the V gene TRBV18; 9 bases are a match to TRBD1. The CDR3 contains 15 residues. Germline CDR1 reads KGHSH; CDR2 reads LQKENI. The ends lost 6 bases at V and 3 bases at J; junction bases unmatched: 8.

This chain links TRBV27 with TRBJ2-3; unclear D gene. Trimming cost V 4 bases and J 2 bases, with 7 bases left between them. The CDR3 is made up of 13 amino acids. Germline CDR1 is MNHEY and CDR2 is SMNVEV (reference sequence). CDR3 region: CASSSTDTDTQYF. In DNA, the CDR3 is TGTGCCAGCAGTTCTACAGACACAGATACGCAGTATTTT.